This TCR beta chain was sequenced during a study of cytomegalovirus exposure and HLA in healthy donors. Germline CDR1 MGHRA, CDR2 YSYEKL. Trimming stripped 0 bases from V and 2 bases from J, with 12 bases between. The CDR3 length is 16 residues. A multiplex PCR was run with 60 Vbeta primers and 13 Jbeta primers. Sequencing used immunoSEQ multiplex PCR; TCRdb keeps in-frame clones, though not all of them. Counted here are roughly 31,000 clones, roughly 66% occurring once; the ten biggest clones make up 42%. The sequence was obtained from a male donor in good health and CMV-seropositive. The sample was PBMCs. This chain uses TRBV4-1 with TRBJ2-3, with D maybe TRBD2 (5 bases). CDR3 residues: CASSQDTSGYTDTQYF. The CDR3 nucleotides are TGCGCCAGCAGCCAAGACACCAGCGGCTACACAGATACGCAGTATTTT.